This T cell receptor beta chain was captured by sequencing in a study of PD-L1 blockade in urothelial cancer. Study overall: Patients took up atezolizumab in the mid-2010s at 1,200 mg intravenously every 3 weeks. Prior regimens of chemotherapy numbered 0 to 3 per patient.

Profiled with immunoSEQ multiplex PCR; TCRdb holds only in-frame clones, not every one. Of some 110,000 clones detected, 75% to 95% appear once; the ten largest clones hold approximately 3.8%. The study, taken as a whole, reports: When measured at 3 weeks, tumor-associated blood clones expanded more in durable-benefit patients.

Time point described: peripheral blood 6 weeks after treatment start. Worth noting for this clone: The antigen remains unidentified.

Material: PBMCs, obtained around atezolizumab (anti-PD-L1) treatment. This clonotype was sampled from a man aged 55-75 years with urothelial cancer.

The CDR3 nucleotides are TGTGCCAGCAGCGTAGAGGGGGCAGGCGGGGAGCTGTTTTTT. Residues: CASSVEGAGGELFF. The chain has TRBV9 and TRBJ2-2; the match to TRBD1 covers 7 bases. This CDR3 region has 14 residues. V trimming: 0 bases; J trimming: 7 bases; junction bases outside the gene matches: 3. Per the germline V gene, CDR1 is SGDLS and CDR2 is YYNGEE.